This TCR beta chain was observed in a study of low-dose radiotherapy and immunotherapy resistance in tumors. Study background: A dose of 0.5 Gy per fraction was delivered to Cohort 1 every 2 weeks, for a total of 6.5 Gy.

TRAV and TRBV primers primed cDNA for both TCRalpha and TCRbeta. TCR amplification ran roughly 20 PCR cycles using constant-region and V-primer adapter primers. Isolated mRNA underwent amplification by in vitro transcription. TCRdb analysed the reads with MiXCR anew, one entry per CDR3 protein. The data hold 30,000 to 45,000 distinct CDR3 sequences, with less than 25% observed a single time. This clonotype has only a few counts. Time point meaning: after trial treatment. The treatment denotes: LDRT plus nivolumab, ipilimumab, low-dose cyclophosphamide and aspirin (RACIN trial). Every donor's regimen consisted of nivolumab, ipilimumab, aspirin, low-dose cyclophosphamide and low-dose radiotherapy. The TCR was taken from a female donor with ovarian cancer. The sequencing used PBMCs, collected after low-dose radiotherapy plus immunotherapy.

The CDR3 DNA sequence: TGTGCCAGCAGCCTTCAGGGGGCGAAGGGCTACACCTTC. Amino acid sequence: CASSLQGAKGYTF. This rearrangement joins TRBV9 to TRBJ1-2; 8 nucleotides line up with TRBD1. After removal of 4 bases from V and 8 bases from J, the junction contained 7 bases not matched to a gene. The CDR3 spans 13 residues. CDR1 and CDR2 from the germline V gene are SGDLS and YYNGEE. The variable domain in full, with the rest retrieved from reference TRBV9 and TRBJ1-2, is DSGVTQTPKHLITATGQRVTLRCSPRSGDLSVYWYQQSLDQGLQFLIQYYNGEERAKGNILERFSAQQFPDLHSELNLSSLELGDSALYFCASSLQGAKGYTFGSGTRLTVV.